This T cell receptor (beta chain) was observed in a study of spatial heterogeneity in lung cancer. This clonotype came up many times. Time point in this sample: blood at routine non-recurrence follow-up after resection. Whole RNA was taken from tumor, nontumor lung or frozen PBMC; it was then sequenced unsorted. TCRdb re-derived calls from the 5' RACE reads in MiXCR, one entry per CDR3 protein. The sample holds more than 25,000 distinct CDR3 sequences, 5% to 6% seen once. This sequence originates from a male donor with early-stage non-small cell lung cancer. The sample here was PBMCs, taken at follow-up.

The CDR3 here is CSVVPLLVVKGFGYTF. The CDR3 DNA follows: TGCAGCGTTGTGCCCCTTTTGGTCGTTAAGGGGTTTGGCTACACCTTC. The chain employs TRBV29-1 and TRBJ1-2; D perhaps matches TRBD1 (5 bases). V lost 4 bases to trimming and J lost 7 bases, with 25 bases between them. Germline CDR1 and CDR2: SQVTM and ANQGSEA. This CDR3 spans 16 amino acids.